There are a few counts of the clone carrying this TCR beta chain. Its matching antigen is unknown. The source of the sample is a study of post-analysis software for immune sequencing data. Across the study: The cohort encompassed relapsing-remitting, secondary progressive and progressive-relapsing multiple sclerosis disease courses. Study-wide results and limits: Higher frequency in patients than in controls was seen for about five TRBV segments, with TRBV5-6, TRBV5-1 and TRBV20-1 among them.

The library was made from cDNA and included unique molecular identifiers. The T cell input of about 0.95 to 11 million gave roughly 460,000 cDNA molecules. TCRdb reanalysed the PCR reads using MiXCR and keeps one entry per CDR3 protein. The sample has about 760,000 distinct CDR3 sequences, about 27% seen once. CDR1 is MNHEY and CDR2 is SVGAGI in the germline V gene. The CDR3 totals 12 residues. This sequence originates from a girl aged 10 to 17 with multiple sclerosis. The V call is TRBV6-5, the J call TRBJ2-7; perhaps TRBD2 as D (5 bases). The sequenced sample consisted of blood. The CDR3: CASGLKSYEQYF. CDR3 in DNA: TGTGCGAGCGGTCTCAAATCCTACGAGCAGTACTTC.